This is a list of T cell receptor beta chains from one sample in a study of blood T cell repertoires in COVID-19. Sequencing used immunoSEQ multiplex PCR; TCRdb keeps in-frame clones, though not all of them. The sample has fewer than 350,000 clones; around 89% are singletons. The sample comprised PBMCs or T cells enriched from blood (not recorded which). Receptors were obtained from a woman aged 55-69 years in a cohort exposed to, infected with or recovered from COVID-19 (not recorded which). Both conserved end residues are part of each CDR3. Fields, in order: D gene, J gene, clone size, V gene, CDR3 DNA, CDR3 protein. The D gene is left open where the match is weak. Clone size appears in some rows only: once, few, many, or a class for an expanded clone.

D: TRBD1; J: TRBJ1-5; size: NA; V: TRBV28; DNA: TGTGCCAGCACCCTAGGGGGAACCACAGGGGCTGAGAATCAGCCCCAGCATTTT; CDR3: CASTLGGTTGAENQPQHF
D: TRBD1; J: TRBJ1-2; size: NA; V: TRBV15; DNA: TGTGCCACCAGCAGAGATGGGACAGGGATTAACTATGGCTACACCTTC; CDR3: CATSRDGTGINYGYTF
D: NA; J: TRBJ2-7; size: NA; V: TRBV10-2; DNA: TGCGCCAGCAGTGTTGGTAGCGGTACCTACGAGCAGTACTTC; CDR3: CASSVGSGTYEQYF
D: TRBD1; J: TRBJ1-5; size: NA; V: TRBV27; DNA: TGTGCCAGCAGTTCTCGGGACAGAATCAATCAGCCCCAGCATTTT; CDR3: CASSSRDRINQPQHF
D: TRBD1; J: TRBJ2-3; size: NA; V: TRBV10-3; DNA: TGTGCCATCAGGGCAGGGGGCTTTATAGATACGCAGTATTTT; CDR3: CAIRAGGFIDTQYF
D: TRBD1; J: TRBJ1-3; size: NA; V: TRBV3-1/TRBV3-2; DNA: TGTGCCAGCAGCGCAAGACAGGGGTCGGGAAACACCATATATTTT; CDR3: CASSARQGSGNTIYF
D: TRBD1; J: TRBJ1-2; size: NA; V: TRBV19; DNA: TGTGCCAGCGCCCCTGACAGGGGGTCTAACTATGGCTACACCTTC; CDR3: CASAPDRGSNYGYTF
D: TRBD1; J: TRBJ1-2; size: NA; V: TRBV5-4; DNA: TGTGCCAGCAGCGGGGACAGAGCTAACTATGGCTACACCTTC; CDR3: CASSGDRANYGYTF
D: TRBD2; J: TRBJ2-1; size: NA; V: TRBV5-6; DNA: TGTGCCAGCAGCTTGGTGCTAGCGGGAGGGCCCGGGGACAATGAGCAGTTCTTC; CDR3: CASSLVLAGGPGDNEQFF
D: TRBD1; J: TRBJ1-2; size: NA; V: TRBV27; DNA: TGTGCCAGCAGTCCCCTGTCACAGGGGGCTGGTGGCTACACCTTC; CDR3: CASSPLSQGAGGYTF
D: TRBD2; J: TRBJ2-1; size: NA; V: TRBV5-1; DNA: TGCGCCAGTGGACTAGCGGGCCTCCACTCGGAGCAGTTCTTC; CDR3: CASGLAGLHSEQFF
D: NA; J: TRBJ2-5; size: NA; V: TRBV5-4; DNA: TGTGCCAGCAGCCGGACAGTTTACCAAGAGACCCAGTACTTC; CDR3: CASSRTVYQETQYF
D: NA; J: TRBJ2-7; size: NA; V: TRBV28; DNA: TGTGCCAGCAGGTCACAGGGGAGGCTCTACGAGCAGTACTTC; CDR3: CASRSQGRLYEQYF
D: NA; J: TRBJ2-1; size: once; V: TRBV7-6; DNA: TGTGCCAGCAGCTTGCCCAGGAAAGGGGATGGGTTGGCGGTTACCTACAATGAGCAGTTCTTC; CDR3: CASSLPRKGDGLAVTYNEQFF
D: TRBD1; J: TRBJ2-2; size: NA; V: TRBV5-1; DNA: TGCGCCAGCGGCGACAGGGGCCCCAACACCGGGGAGCTGTTTTTT; CDR3: CASGDRGPNTGELFF
D: NA; J: TRBJ2-2; size: NA; V: TRBV12-5; DNA: TGTGCTAGTGCCCCGCAAGCGACCTCCGGGGAGCTGTTTTTT; CDR3: CASAPQATSGELFF
D: TRBD2; J: TRBJ2-1; size: NA; V: TRBV9; DNA: TGTGCCAGCAGCGTTGGGACTAGCGGCCCCAATGAGCAGTTCTTC; CDR3: CASSVGTSGPNEQFF
D: TRBD1; J: TRBJ1-4; size: few; V: TRBV5-6; DNA: TGTGCCAGCAGCCTCTTCGCGGACAGGGCTAATGAAAAACTGTTTTTT; CDR3: CASSLFADRANEKLFF
D: NA; J: TRBJ2-5; size: NA; V: TRBV12-3/TRBV12-4; DNA: TGTGCCAGCAGTTTGGGACTGAGCGAGACCCAGTACTTC; CDR3: CASSLGLSETQYF
D: TRBD1; J: TRBJ1-2; size: few; V: TRBV3-1/TRBV3-2; DNA: TGTGCCACCCAGACTGGGACAGGGAACTATGGCTACACCTTC; CDR3: CATQTGTGNYGYTF
D: NA; J: TRBJ1-5; size: once; V: TRBV18; DNA: TGTGCCAGCTCACCACGGGGCGGTGGCAATCAGCCCCAGCATTTT; CDR3: CASSPRGGGNQPQHF
D: NA; J: TRBJ1-3; size: NA; V: TRBV15; DNA: TGTGCCACCAGCAGAGGGGGGCGAGGGTCTGGAAACACCATATATTTT; CDR3: CATSRGGRGSGNTIYF
D: NA; J: TRBJ2-5; size: NA; V: TRBV7-9; DNA: TGTGCCAGCAGCTTAGTCCAGGGTAGGGAGACCCAGTACTTC; CDR3: CASSLVQGRETQYF
D: TRBD2; J: TRBJ2-3; size: NA; V: TRBV4-2; DNA: TGTGCCAGCAGCTCCAGACTAGCGGGAATGACAGATACGCAGTATTTT; CDR3: CASSSRLAGMTDTQYF
D: TRBD2; J: TRBJ2-7; size: NA; V: TRBV11-3; DNA: TGTGCCAGCAGCTGGGGACTACTAGCGCGCTACGAGCAGTACTTC; CDR3: CASSWGLLARYEQYF
D: TRBD1; J: TRBJ1-3; size: NA; V: TRBV6-5; DNA: TGTGCCAGCAGGCCGGACAGGAGCTCTGGAAACACCATATATTTT; CDR3: CASRPDRSSGNTIYF
D: TRBD1; J: TRBJ1-3; size: NA; V: TRBV6-6; DNA: TGTGCCAGCAGCCCCCAGGGGGGATCAGGAAACACCATATATTTT; CDR3: CASSPQGGSGNTIYF
D: TRBD1; J: TRBJ1-4; size: NA; V: TRBV7-9; DNA: TGTGCCAGCAGCTTACAGGGGGCGCAGGGTGAAAAACTGTTTTTT; CDR3: CASSLQGAQGEKLFF
D: TRBD2; J: TRBJ2-2; size: once; V: TRBV5-1; DNA: TGCGCCAGCAGCTTGTCGAACCCGGGACTAGCGGGAGATGCGAACACCGGGGAGCTGTTTTTT; CDR3: CASSLSNPGLAGDANTGELFF
D: NA; J: TRBJ2-3; size: NA; V: TRBV7-3; DNA: TGTGCCAGCAGCTTAGGCCCCACAGATACGCAGTATTTT; CDR3: CASSLGPTDTQYF
D: TRBD1; J: TRBJ1-4; size: NA; V: TRBV28; DNA: TGTGCCAGCATAGGGGGCGCGGGTGAAAAACTGTTTTTT; CDR3: CASIGGAGEKLFF
D: NA; J: TRBJ2-2; size: NA; V: TRBV18; DNA: TGTGCCAGCTCACCACTGGACAGAGCCAACACCGGGGAGCTGTTTTTT; CDR3: CASSPLDRANTGELFF
D: TRBD2; J: TRBJ2-7; size: NA; V: TRBV5-1; DNA: TGCGCCAGCGCCCTGCGGGAGGAGCAGTACTTC; CDR3: CASALREEQYF
D: TRBD1; J: TRBJ1-2; size: few; V: TRBV19; DNA: TGTGCCAGTAGTCACTGGGACAGGGTCTATGGCTACACCTTC; CDR3: CASSHWDRVYGYTF
D: TRBD2; J: TRBJ2-2; size: NA; V: TRBV28; DNA: TGTGCCAGCAGCCCTAGCGGGAGCCTGGGGACCGGGGAGCTGTTTTTT; CDR3: CASSPSGSLGTGELFF
D: TRBD2; J: TRBJ2-5; size: NA; V: TRBV27; DNA: TGTGCCAGCAGTTCCGGCGGGAGGGGGCAGCGGGAGACCCAGTACTTC; CDR3: CASSSGGRGQRETQYF
D: TRBD1; J: TRBJ1-6; size: NA; V: TRBV28; DNA: TGTGCCAGCCTGACAGGGGGCGGCTATTATAATTCACCCCTCCACTTT; CDR3: CASLTGGGYYNSPLHF
D: TRBD1; J: TRBJ2-7; size: NA; V: TRBV7-8; DNA: TGTGCCAGCAGCCAGGGACAGGGCGACGAGCAGTACTTC; CDR3: CASSQGQGDEQYF
D: NA; J: TRBJ1-6; size: NA; V: TRBV11-2; DNA: TGTGCCAGCAGCTTGACAGGCTATAATTCACCCCTCCACTTT; CDR3: CASSLTGYNSPLHF
D: NA; J: TRBJ1-1; size: NA; V: TRBV14; DNA: TGTGCCAGCAGCCACAGTCCGGGGAACACTGAAGCTTTCTTT; CDR3: CASSHSPGNTEAFF
D: NA; J: TRBJ2-3; size: NA; V: TRBV2; DNA: TGTGCCACAGCACACGGCGGGTCCACAGATACGCAGTATTTT; CDR3: CATAHGGSTDTQYF
D: TRBD2; J: TRBJ2-7; size: NA; V: TRBV5-6; DNA: TGTGCCAGCAGCCCGACTAGCCGAATCACGCTTTACGAGCAGTACTTC; CDR3: CASSPTSRITLYEQYF
D: NA; J: TRBJ2-5; size: NA; V: TRBV11-2; DNA: TGTGCCAGCAGCTTCGATCGGACTCCACAAGAGACCCAGTACTTC; CDR3: CASSFDRTPQETQYF
D: NA; J: TRBJ2-5; size: NA; V: TRBV9; DNA: TGTGCCAGCAGCGTAGCGGCGAGCAGGGACCAAGAGACCCAGTACTTC; CDR3: CASSVAASRDQETQYF
D: TRBD2; J: TRBJ2-7; size: NA; V: TRBV10-1; DNA: TGCGCCAGCATGACGGGACTAGCGGGAAAGTCATACGAGCAGTACTTC; CDR3: CASMTGLAGKSYEQYF
D: NA; J: TRBJ1-5; size: NA; V: TRBV19; DNA: TGTGCCAGTAGTGCGTCCGGACGGGGGGAAAATCAGCCCCAGCATTTT; CDR3: CASSASGRGENQPQHF
D: NA; J: TRBJ1-1; size: NA; V: TRBV25-1; DNA: TGTGCCAGCAGTGAAGGACACTCGAACACTGAAGCTTTCTTT; CDR3: CASSEGHSNTEAFF
D: TRBD2; J: TRBJ2-1; size: NA; V: TRBV19; DNA: TGTGCCAGTCATCCCCTCAGCGGGAGGGCCATCAATGAGCAGTTCTTC; CDR3: CASHPLSGRAINEQFF
D: NA; J: TRBJ2-7; size: NA; V: TRBV4-2; DNA: TGTGCCAGCAGCCAAGGGACTCTCTACGAGCAGTACTTC; CDR3: CASSQGTLYEQYF
D: TRBD1; J: TRBJ1-4; size: few; V: TRBV6-5; DNA: TGTGCCAGCAGTTTCAGGGGGCGATCCCAAAAACTGTTTTTT; CDR3: CASSFRGRSQKLFF
D: NA; J: TRBJ2-7; size: NA; V: TRBV5-4; DNA: TGTGCCAGCAGCCAGGACAGTTACGAGCAGTACTTC; CDR3: CASSQDSYEQYF
D: TRBD2; J: TRBJ2-7; size: NA; V: TRBV30; DNA: TGTGCCTCAACGGGGGGTTCCTCCTACGAGCAGTACTTC; CDR3: CASTGGSSYEQYF
D: NA; J: TRBJ1-3; size: NA; V: TRBV28; DNA: TGTGCCAGCAGTTTGGGACACCAAGGGGGAAACACCATATATTTT; CDR3: CASSLGHQGGNTIYF
D: TRBD2; J: TRBJ2-1; size: once; V: TRBV4-3; DNA: TGCGCCAGCAGCCCCCGGACTAGCGGGAGGCCGTACAATGAGCAGTTCTTC; CDR3: CASSPRTSGRPYNEQFF